This note documents a single T cell receptor (beta chain) sequence. This specimen belongs to a study of blood T cell repertoires in COVID-19. Per the original methods: Counts of nucleated cells, estimated from reference gene primer amplification, were obtained. Generated by immunoSEQ multiplex PCR, the TCRdb table keeps only in-frame clones and is missing some. V, J and clone size were drawn from that table, and D and trimming were deduced from the DNA. The repertoire holds around 200,000 clones, around 80% seen once, with approximately 14% in the top ten. Material: peripheral blood. The sequence was obtained from a man aged 25-40 years with active or convalescent COVID-19.

The CDR3 coding sequence is TGCAGTGCTAGTCTCAGGCGGGAAAGGAATCAGCCCCAGCATTTT. This sequence encodes CSASLRRERNQPQHF. The chain is built from TRBV20-1 and TRBJ1-5; D remains unclear. Germline V CDR1 and CDR2: DFQATT, SNEGSKA (reference sequence). This CDR3 is built from 15 residues. V gave up 3 bases and J gave up 4 bases, with 16 bases separating them.